These 10 T cell receptor beta chains were all obtained from the same sample, sequenced in a study of blood T cell repertoires in COVID-19. The assay was immunoSEQ multiplex PCR, and TCRdb's table has in-frame clones only and misses some. Of about 320,000 clones listed, more than 70% were seen once; the top ten hold around 1.5%. Sequenced material: peripheral blood. The source is a woman in her 50s with acute or convalescent COVID-19.

The chain recombines TRBV19 with TRBJ1-1; possibly TRBD1 for D (6 bases). The CDR3 extends over 12 amino acids. Germline-derived CDR1 and CDR2 are LNHDA and SQIVND (reference sequence). Between the trimmed V and J ends, which lost 6 bases and 3 bases, there was a span of 8 bases. The CDR3 sequence: CASRGHYTEAFF. The DNA for the CDR3 is TGTGCCAGTAGGGGACACTACACTGAAGCTTTCTTT.

V gene TRBV7-9 combines with J gene TRBJ1-2; possible D gene TRBD1, 6 bases. Trimming removed 5 bases at V and 4 bases at J, with 20 bases between. The CDR3 covers 16 residues. The germline gives CDR1 SEHNR, CDR2 FQNEAQ (reference sequence). This CDR3 is CASSQRRGGGGYGYTF. CDR3 in DNA: TGTGCCAGCAGCCAAAGACGGGGGGGCGGAGGCTATGGCTACACCTTC.

This clone turned up a few times. The CDR3 region has the DNA TGTGCCAGCAGCTTGCGACTTGCGGGAGGGGAAGAGACCCAGTACTTC. Its translation is CASSLRLAGGEETQYF. V usage is TRBV7-6 and J usage is TRBJ2-5; 9 bases are shared with TRBD2. Trimming at V came to 3 bases and at J to 3 bases, leaving 8 bases not matched to a gene. The CDR3 sequence is 16 residues long. Germline CDR1 is SGHVS and CDR2 is FNYEAQ. Supplemented by reference TRBV7-6 and TRBJ2-5, the full variable domain reads GAGVSQSPRYKVTKRGQDVALRCDPISGHVSLYWYRQALGQGPEFLTYFNYEAQQDKSGLPNDRFSAERPEGSISTLTIQRTEQRDSAMYRCASSLRLAGGEETQYFGPGTRLLVL.

V and J are TRBV28 and TRBJ2-7, with D possibly being TRBD2 (5 bases). This CDR3 comprises 15 residues. Per germline, CDR1 MDHEN and CDR2 SYDVKM. V was trimmed by 7 bases and J by 5 bases, leaving 21 bases between them. DNA for the CDR3: TGTGCCAGCACCCCCCCCGCCGGGGTGAGGAACGAGCAGTACTTC. Encoded protein: CASTPPAGVRNEQYF.

The V and J genes are TRBV15 and TRBJ1-5; maybe TRBD1 (5 bases). This CDR3 is built from 18 residues. The germline V gene has CDR1 LNHNV and CDR2 YYDKDF (reference sequence). The germline V and J ends were trimmed by 1 base and 7 bases, with 23 bases remaining between them. The CDR3: CATSRVPFGRVGTQPQHF. The CDR3 DNA follows: TGTGCCACCAGCAGAGTCCCTTTTGGCAGGGTTGGAACGCAGCCCCAGCATTTT.

This chain's CDR3 is CASSSGPLGSEKLFF. The CDR3 nucleotides read TGTGCCAGTAGTAGTGGCCCGTTAGGGAGTGAAAAACTGTTTTTT. The V and J genes are TRBV19 and TRBJ1-4; D gene ambiguous. Trimming pared 4 bases from V and 7 bases from J, leaving 16 bases between. This CDR3 is 15 amino acids long. Germline CDR1 and CDR2: LNHDA and SQIVND (reference sequence).

V usage is TRBV9 and J usage is TRBJ2-1, with 7 nucleotides matching TRBD2. The CDR3 runs to 15 residues. J gave up 9 bases and V 3 bases, and 12 bases lay outside the gene matches. Germline CDR1 is SGDLS and CDR2 is YYNGEE. CDR3 sequence (DNA): TGTGCCAGCAGCGCCTTTAGTGGGCGGGAGCTTGAGCAGTTCTTC. This codes for CASSAFSGRELEQFF.

The gene calls are TRBV6-5 and TRBJ1-2; D is unresolved. CDR1 is MNHEY, CDR2 SVGAGI, per germline. The CDR3 spans 15 residues. The V end lost 4 bases, the J end lost 3 bases, and 15 bases lay between the germline ends. The CDR3 DNA reads as TGTGCCAGCAGTTCCGCCGACAAAGTTGACTATGGCTACACCTTC. Translated, it gives CASSSADKVDYGYTF.

This sequence joins TRBV28 and TRBJ2-7, with TRBD2 identical over 11 bases. The CDR3 covers 15 residues. Germline CDR1 reads MDHEN; CDR2 reads SYDVKM. The junction had 7 bases not matched to a gene; V was cut back by 6 bases and J by 3 bases. CDR3 region: CASRASGTSGYEQYF. The DNA for the CDR3 is TGTGCCAGCAGAGCCTCCGGGACTAGCGGCTACGAGCAGTACTTC. The whole variable domain, filled in from reference TRBV28 and TRBJ2-7, reads DVKVTQSSRYLVKRTGEKVFLECVQDMDHENMFWYRQDPGLGLRLIYFSYDVKMKEKGDIPEGYSVSREKKERFSLILESASTNQTSMYLCASRASGTSGYEQYFGPGTRLTVT.

This sequence joins TRBV7-2 and TRBJ2-1, with 11 bases lining up with TRBD2. The V and J ends lost 4 bases and 12 bases, in that order; junction bases with no gene match: 8. The CDR3 totals 14 residues. The germline gives CDR1 SGHTA, CDR2 FQGNSA. In DNA, the CDR3 is TGTGCCAGCAGCTCTATACTAGCGGGAGACCTGCAGTTCTTC. Translating it yields CASSSILAGDLQFF.